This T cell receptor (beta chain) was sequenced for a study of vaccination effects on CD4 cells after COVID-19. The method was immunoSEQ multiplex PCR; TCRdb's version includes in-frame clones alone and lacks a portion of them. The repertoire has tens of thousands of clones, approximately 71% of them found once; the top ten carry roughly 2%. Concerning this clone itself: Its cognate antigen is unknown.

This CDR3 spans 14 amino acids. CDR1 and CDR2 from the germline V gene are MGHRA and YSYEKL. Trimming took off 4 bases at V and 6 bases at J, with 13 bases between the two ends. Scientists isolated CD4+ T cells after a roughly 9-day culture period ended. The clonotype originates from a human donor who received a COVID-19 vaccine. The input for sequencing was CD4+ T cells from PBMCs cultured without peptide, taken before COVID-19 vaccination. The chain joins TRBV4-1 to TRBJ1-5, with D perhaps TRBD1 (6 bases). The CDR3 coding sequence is TGCGCCAGCAGCCCCGACAGGTTGTCTCAGCCCCAGCATTTT. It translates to CASSPDRLSQPQHF.